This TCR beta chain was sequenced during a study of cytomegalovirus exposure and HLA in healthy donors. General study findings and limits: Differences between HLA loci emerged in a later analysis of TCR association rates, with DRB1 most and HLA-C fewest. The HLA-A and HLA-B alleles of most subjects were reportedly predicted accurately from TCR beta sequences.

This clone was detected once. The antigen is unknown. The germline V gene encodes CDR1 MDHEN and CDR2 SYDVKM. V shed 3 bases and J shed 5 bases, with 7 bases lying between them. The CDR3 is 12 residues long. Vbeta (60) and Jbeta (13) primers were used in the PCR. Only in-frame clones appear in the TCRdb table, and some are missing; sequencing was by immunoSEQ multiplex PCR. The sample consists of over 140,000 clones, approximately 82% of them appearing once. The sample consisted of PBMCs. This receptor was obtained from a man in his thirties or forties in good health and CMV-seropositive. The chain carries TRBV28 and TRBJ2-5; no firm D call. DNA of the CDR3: TGTGCCAGCAGTTTCCGGCGGGAGACCCAGTACTTC. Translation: CASSFRRETQYF. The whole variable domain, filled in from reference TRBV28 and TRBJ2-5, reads DVKVTQSSRYLVKRTGEKVFLECVQDMDHENMFWYRQDPGLGLRLIYFSYDVKMKEKGDIPEGYSVSREKKERFSLILESASTNQTSMYLCASSFRRETQYFGPGTRLLVL.